This paragraph reports one T cell receptor beta chain. Its antigen is still unknown. This CDR3 comprises 14 residues. The germline V gene encodes CDR1 DFQATT and CDR2 SNEGSKA (reference sequence). The V end was cut by 3 bases, the J end by 3 bases, with 12 bases between. This record belongs to a study of T cells after yellow fever vaccination. Study at large: SMART-Seq v4 Ultra Low Input prepared libraries from low-cell fractions.

Study results and limitations: Clonotypes appearing in both CD4 and CD8 compartments existed, and their share was small. In post-booster samples, most primary-vaccination clones reappeared (about 95% CD4, around 87% CD8).

They built TCR cDNA with 5'RACE template switching, a step that put in a universal primer site and UMIs. TCRdb re-derived calls from the 5' RACE reads in MiXCR, one entry per CDR3 protein. The repertoire holds a few hundred thousand distinct CDR3 sequences, with around 6.8% as singletons. The source of this sequence is a young man who received the YFV17D yellow fever vaccine. V is TRBV20-1 and J is TRBJ2-1; maybe TRBD2 (6 bases). The sequences come from PBMCs, collected about 49 days after the first yellow fever vaccination. CDR3 DNA sequence: TGCAGTGCTAGTCGGCCGGGACTCTACAATGAGCAGTTCTTC. This translates into CSASRPGLYNEQFF.